This entry is about one T cell receptor (beta chain). Its antigen has not been determined. Per-base qualities were not stored, and no clone one base away is much larger. This sample was included in a study of T cell responses to AZD1222 COVID-19 vaccine listed by TCRdb under 2021. Study-wide context: AZD1222 recipients whose second dose came at about 4 weeks and those whose second dose came at about 12 weeks were combined into one group, since spike-specific TCR depth and breadth did not differ between the two schedules. TCR sequencing was performed for some 250 trial participants, of whom roughly 200 were given two doses of AZD1222 and some 26 were given two doses of MenACWY control vaccine. Trial participants were enrolled by age into 18-55, 56-69 and 70-plus year subgroups, with around 150, 28 and 57 TCR-sequenced participants respectively.

The CDR3 regions of human TCRbeta chains were subjected to immunosequencing. For the original study's pipeline: Repertoire TCRs were matched against a reference library of SARS-CoV-2-specific TCRs generated with the MIRA antigen-specificity platform. Breadth meant the fraction of unique TCRs that were SARS-CoV-2-associated, whereas depth meant the fraction of total T cells that were SARS-CoV-2-associated. Each spike-specific TCR was assigned to its reactive spike region and to a CD4 or CD8 class using the MIRA data. Log10-transformed breadth and depth values were compared by one-way ANOVA with Sidak's multiple comparisons tests. This is the immuneACCESS table as TCRdb keeps it, with only in-frame sequences that have V and J called. A part of the clones is gone; compared with another copy, unresolved V genes explain less than half, and the rest is unexplained. D and trimming were read from the DNA, whereas the V and J calls and clone size are those reported in that table. In all, the sample holds under 200,000 clones, and less than 95% of those were seen once. The ten biggest clones cover approximately 1.5% of the sample.

Sequences SEHNR (CDR1) and FQNEAQ (CDR2) are obtained from the germline V gene (reference sequence). Trimming at the junction amounts to 0 bases on V and 4 bases on J, and the germline ends lie 9 bases apart. Reading from cysteine to phenylalanine, the CDR3 counts 15 amino acids. The DNA shown is the 45-base CDR3, in frame from base 1. The time point label here, explained by the study, means: baseline before first vaccination. Vaccinee samples were obtained from the UK trials COV001 and COV002, which included a single-blind randomized controlled phase 2/3 trial of AZD1222 (ChAdOx1 nCoV-19) in healthy adults. For TCRbeta chain sequencing, PBMC samples were collected from trial participants at day 0 and at day 28 after the second dose. Study-level results and caveats: Only a handful of AZD1222 recipients were SARS-CoV-2 seropositive at baseline, limiting conclusions about previously exposed vaccinees. Nearly half of unique spike-specific TCRs reportedly recognized epitopes outside regions mutated in the B.1.351 and B.1.1.7 variants. No day 14 peak-response samples were available, so repertoires were characterized only after the peak T cell response. Participants were mostly white British and included more females than males, and it was suggested by the authors that clonal diversity may have been underestimated. Vaccine-associated CD4 TCRs spanned the whole spike protein, with dominant responses in regions 160-218 and 743-854. After two AZD1222 doses, spike-specific TCR breadth and depth were significantly higher than at day 0 and than in MenACWY recipients. The 56-69-year group was small, and its depth increase did not reach significance, likely because of low power.

Sequenced material: peripheral blood, taken on day 0 of AZD1222 vaccination. The chain uses TRBV7-9 and TRBJ1-4; tentative D gene TRBD1, with 5 bases matching. The receptor comes from an adult in good health. The DNA is TGTGCCAGCAGCTTAGCGGGACTGAATAATGAAAAACTGTTTTTT. Its coded protein is CASSLAGLNNEKLFF.